The entry that follows covers one T cell receptor (beta chain) sequence. Additional DNA sequences in this sample encode the identical CDR3. The sample comes from a study of blood T cell repertoires in COVID-19. As for the study in general: From T cells, B-cell-depleted T cells, or PBMCs came the material, which was cDNA or gDNA.

The CDR3 is 15 residues long. CDR1 SGHRS and CDR2 YFSETQ come from the germline V gene. V was pared by 1 base and J by 2 bases, with 9 bases between. As processed by the authors: The assay estimated nucleated cells by amplifying reference gene primers. Repertoires were generated with immunoSEQ multiplex PCR, while TCRdb's copy carries only in-frame clones and drops some. D and trimming were read from the DNA, whereas the V and J calls and clone size are those reported in that table. The sample contains fewer than 40,000 clones, 89% of which appear only once. This TCR came from a human donor in a cohort sampled during active COVID-19. Sequencing was performed on peripheral blood. The genes are TRBV5-1 and TRBJ2-2; TRBD1 is a possible D gene (5 bases). The CDR3 reads CASSLRGDNTGELFF. The CDR3 coding sequence is TGCGCCAGCAGCTTGAGGGGCGACAACACCGGGGAGCTGTTTTTT.